This TCR beta chain was identified during a study of blood T cell repertoires in COVID-19. Authors' data handling: Amplification from reference gene primers served as the basis for estimated nucleated cell counts. TCRdb's copy holds only in-frame clones and misses some; the assay was immunoSEQ multiplex PCR. V and J calls and clone size follow that table, whereas D and trimming were derived from the DNA. The sample includes more than 60,000 clones, roughly nine tenths of them seen just once. Per germline, CDR1 SQVTM and CDR2 ANQGSEA. The CDR3 covers 15 residues. Trimming removed 3 bases from V and 4 bases from J; junction bases left unmatched: 8.

The chain employs TRBV29-1 and TRBJ2-1; 8 bases fit TRBD2. The receptor's source is a woman between 50 and 59 years old with active COVID-19. Source material: peripheral blood. The CDR3 DNA is TGCAGCGTTGACGGTGCGGGAGGAACATACAATGAGCAGTTCTTC. Translating gives CSVDGAGGTYNEQFF.